A single sample gave rise to the 12 T cell receptor beta chains below, sequenced in a study of cytomegalovirus exposure and HLA in healthy donors (dated by TCRdb to 2015 to 2018). Receptor amplification or capture employed the immunoSEQ multiplex PCR assay. The multiplex PCR relied on a mix of 60 forward primers for TCR Vbeta segments and 13 reverse primers for TCR Jbeta segments. The clones in this table, taken by TCRdb from immuneACCESS, are in-frame only. Not every clone is retained; where verified, under half of the shortfall comes from an unresolved V gene, and the cause of the rest is unknown. The sample records roughly 160,000 clones, around 83% of which are singletons. The ten most abundant clones make up around 8% of the sample. Input material: PBMCs. Source of these receptors: a male donor in good health and CMV-seropositive.

The chain employs TRBV6-1 and TRBJ2-1; D may be TRBD1 (6 bases). The CDR3 spans 15 residues. Germline loops: CDR1 MNHNS, CDR2 SASEGT. The V end was cut by 5 bases, the J end by 6 bases, with 17 bases between. The CDR3 sequence is CASSQQGTNINEQFF. Here the CDR3 DNA reads TGTGCCAGCAGTCAACAGGGAACAAACATCAATGAGCAGTTCTTC.

The J gene is TRBJ2-6, the V gene TRBV5-1; maybe TRBD1 (5 bases). Trimming cost V 0 bases and J 0 bases, with 16 bases left between them. This CDR3 has 19 residues. The germline V gene has CDR1 SGHRS and CDR2 YFSETQ. CDR3 sequence (DNA): TGCGCCAGCAGCTTGGCAACAGGTACTTCCCTCTCTGGGGCCAACGTCCTGACTTTC. Amino acids: CASSLATGTSLSGANVLTF.

This sequence joins TRBV5-1 and TRBJ2-2; 7 positions agree with TRBD1. V lost 4 bases to trimming and J lost 6 bases; unmatched junction nucleotides: 3. CDR1 is SGHRS, CDR2 YFSETQ, per germline. The CDR3 loop spans 13 amino acids. The CDR3 loop is CASSATGSGELFF. Here the CDR3 DNA reads TGCGCCAGCAGCGCGACAGGGTCCGGGGAGCTGTTTTTT.

The J gene is TRBJ2-5, the V gene TRBV11-2, with 9 nucleotides matching TRBD2. The CDR3 spans 17 residues. In germline, CDR1 is SGHAT, CDR2 FQNNGV. Unmatched junction bases numbered 7, after V lost 1 base and J lost 1 base. The CDR3 protein is CASSLVPSGALQETQYF. CDR3 DNA: TGTGCCAGCAGCTTAGTGCCTAGCGGGGCACTCCAAGAGACCCAGTACTTC.

The chain couples TRBV5-4 to TRBJ2-5; D is possibly TRBD1 (6 bases). This CDR3 has 14 amino acids. V lost 5 bases and J lost 0, with 11 bases in between. The germline CDR1 and CDR2 sequences are SGHNT and YYREEE (reference sequence). The CDR3 bases are TGTGCCAGCAGTTTAGGGGGTTACCAAGAGACCCAGTACTTC. Protein product: CASSLGGYQETQYF. The full variable domain, rest sourced from reference TRBV5-4 and TRBJ2-5, is ETGVTQSPTHLIKTRGQQVTLRCSSQSGHNTVSWYQQALGQGPQFIFQYYREEENGRGNFPPRFSGLQFPNYSSELNVNALELDDSALYLCASSLGGYQETQYFGPGTRLLVL.

The V call is TRBV27, the J call TRBJ1-5; no reliable D call. The CDR3 sequence is 13 residues long. The germline CDR1 and CDR2 sequences are MNHEY and SMNVEV (reference sequence). V was trimmed by 6 bases and J by 1 base, leaving 7 bases between them. CDR3 in amino acids: CASRRTSNQPQHF. DNA for the CDR3: TGTGCCAGCAGAAGAACAAGCAATCAGCCCCAGCATTTT.

The rearrangement uses TRBV5-1 and TRBJ1-6, with 9 bases identical to TRBD1. The J segment lost 5 bases and the V segment lost 2 bases, leaving 2 bases of the junction unmatched. Looked up from germline, CDR1 is SGHRS and CDR2 is YFSETQ. This CDR3 comprises 15 residues. This CDR3 reads CASSFGDRDNSPLHF. CDR3 in DNA: TGCGCCAGCAGCTTCGGGGACAGGGATAATTCACCCCTCCACTTT.

J is TRBJ2-3 and V is TRBV18; TRBD1 aligns across 7 bases. The length of the CDR3 is 15 residues. The V and J ends lost 4 bases and 3 bases, in that order; junction bases with no gene match: 7. CDR1 is KGHSH, CDR2 LQKENI, per germline. The CDR3 DNA reads TGTGCCAGCTCACGGGACAGCCAAGGGACAGATACGCAGTATTTT. The encoded protein is CASSRDSQGTDTQYF.

This chain links TRBV28 with TRBJ2-1, with TRBD2 matching over 11 bases. CDR3 length: 17 residues. Germline V gene lookup returns CDR1 MDHEN and CDR2 SYDVKM. Trimming cost V 5 bases and J 3 bases; bases outside gene matches: 9. CDR3 sequence: CASSPGTSGSYYNEQFF. The CDR3 DNA reads as TGTGCCAGCAGTCCGGGGACTAGCGGTTCTTACTACAATGAGCAGTTCTTC.

V and J are TRBV5-6 and TRBJ2-2; D uncertain. Germline CDR1 reads SGHDT; CDR2 reads YYEEEE. Trimming shortened V by 1 base and J by 5 bases, and 3 bases separated the two germline ends. This CDR3 is built from 12 residues. The CDR3 spells CASSLLTGELFF. Written as DNA, the CDR3 is TGTGCCAGCAGCTTGTTAACCGGGGAGCTGTTTTTT.

The gene calls are TRBV27 and TRBJ1-2, with a tentative D call TRBD1 (5 bases). The CDR3 extends over 18 amino acids. Trimming stripped 0 bases from V and 1 base from J, with 18 bases between. Germline V CDR1 and CDR2: MNHEY, SMNVEV (reference sequence). The CDR3 is CASSLSQVSGNLNYGYTF. As DNA, the CDR3 is TGTGCCAGCAGTTTATCTCAGGTCTCAGGGAACCTTAACTATGGCTACACCTTC.

The gene calls are TRBV5-5 and TRBJ2-1; 13 bases match TRBD2. This CDR3 is 18 amino acids long. The V gene's germline CDR1 is SGHKS and CDR2 YYEKEE (reference sequence). J was trimmed by 0 bases and V by 0 bases; bases with no gene match: 3. The CDR3 region has the DNA TGTGCCAGCAGCTTGGGGACTAGCGGGGGTTTCTCCTACAATGAGCAGTTCTTC. This sequence encodes CASSLGTSGGFSYNEQFF.